Described below is a single T cell receptor beta chain sequence and its context. The sample belongs to a study of OX40 agonist ivuxolimab in advanced cancers. Overall study context: Prior anti-PD-1, anti-PD-L1 or anti-CTLA-4 therapy did not bar entry, and approximately 40% had some.

Produced via immunoSEQ multiplex PCR; TCRdb's table is partial and in-frame only. The table shows about 110,000 clones, with 80% to 95% occurring only once. V dropped 7 bases and J dropped 6; count of bases not matched to a gene: 6. Germline V gives CDR1 ENHRY, CDR2 SYGVKD. The CDR3 has 13 amino acids. The receptor's source is an adult with an advanced solid tumor such as melanoma, head and neck, liver or kidney cancer. Sequences were derived from CD4+ or CD8+ T cells sorted from blood, sampled in a trial of the OX40 agonist ivuxolimab. The chain joins TRBV10-3 to TRBJ1-2, with 9 bases that match TRBD1. CDR3 residues: CAINKGQGDGYTF. The CDR3 DNA sequence: TGTGCCATCAACAAGGGACAGGGAGATGGCTACACCTTC.